In this sample, the clone carrying this T cell receptor beta chain turned up a few times. Its specificity is unknown. The data stem from a study of shared clonotypes between healthy human individuals. Study-wide background: Researchers drew samples from two women and a few men aged 18 to 49. Points from the study as a whole: For sorted subsets, rarefaction showed incomplete sequencing despite large depth. Clonotype sharing among donors likely depends on sequencing depth. On the whole, naive subsets had larger estimated richness than memory subsets had.

This table comes from immunoSEQ multiplex PCR, and its TCRdb copy is limited to in-frame clones, with some not included. Among under 1,100,000 clones, around 76% were seen once, and the ten largest hold 1.4%. This CDR3 is built from 14 residues. Germline V lookup: CDR1 SNHLY, CDR2 FYNNEI. The V gene end was trimmed by 11 bases and the J gene end by 10 bases; junction bases not matched to a gene: 16. The material sequenced was memory CD4+ T cells sorted from blood. As for subset: CD45RA-negative fraction. This chain connects TRBV2 to TRBJ2-1; 8 nucleotides agree with TRBD2. This clonotype was obtained from a man aged 18 to 29 in good health. Here the CDR3 DNA reads TGTGCCGCGAAAGCGGGAGTCTTCTCGGGGGAGCAGTTCTTC. It yields the protein CAAKAGVFSGEQFF.